This entry lists 22 T cell receptor beta chains sequenced from one sample in a study of shared clonotypes between healthy human individuals. The protocol was immunoSEQ multiplex PCR, while the TCRdb copy is restricted to in-frame clones and leaves out a portion. The repertoire includes under 2.5 million clones, 92% of them detected once, and 0.37% sits in the top ten. Sample: naive CD4+ T cells from PBMCs. Subset denoted: CD45RA+ positively selected. Receptors were obtained from a young man in good health. Some clones in this sample may be carry-over from other donors' samples.

The chain employs TRBV15 and TRBJ1-5, with D uncertain. The germline gives CDR1 LNHNV, CDR2 YYDKDF (reference sequence). The CDR3 is 17 residues long. The ends were cut back, 0 bases at V and 6 bases at J, with 18 bases in the middle. The CDR3 reads CATSRDLGRANSQPQHF. In DNA form, the CDR3 reads TGTGCCACCAGCAGAGATCTTGGAAGGGCTAATTCTCAGCCCCAGCATTTT.

The chain couples TRBV11-2 to TRBJ2-7, with D perhaps assigned TRBD1 or TRBD2 (5 bases each). V lost 1 base and J lost 6, with 16 bases in between. Germline CDR1 is SGHAT and CDR2 is FQNNGV. This CDR3 is built from 15 residues. CDR3 sequence: CASSLVAPGTLEQYF. CDR3 coding DNA: TGTGCCAGCAGCTTAGTTGCTCCCGGGACGCTCGAGCAGTACTTC.

The rearrangement uses TRBV6-4 and TRBJ1-1; D uncertain. Between the trimmed V and J ends, which lost 8 bases and 1 base, there was a span of 11 bases. The V gene's germline CDR1 is MRHNA and CDR2 SNTAGT. This CDR3 is 13 amino acids long. CDR3 sequence: CASRREPNTEAFF. CDR3 bases: TGTGCCAGCCGGCGGGAACCGAACACTGAAGCTTTCTTT.

This clone has more than one count but fewer than ten. The chain uses TRBV30 and TRBJ1-1; D remains ambiguous. CDR1 is GTSNPN, CDR2 SVGIG, per germline (reference sequence). The CDR3 has 13 amino acids. Trimming took 0 bases from V and 2 from J, leaving 7 bases between them. The CDR3 protein is CAWSVRFNTEAFF. CDR3 bases: TGTGCCTGGAGTGTACGGTTTAACACTGAAGCTTTCTTT.

The rearrangement joins TRBV7-3 to TRBJ2-3; 9 nucleotides agree with TRBD2. From germline, CDR1 is SGHTA and CDR2 FQGTGA. With V trimmed by 4 bases and J by 0 bases, 5 bases remained unmatched. This CDR3 is 16 amino acids long. The CDR3 here is CASSYGLARSTDTQYF. The DNA for the CDR3 is TGTGCCAGCAGCTACGGACTAGCGAGAAGCACAGATACGCAGTATTTT.

V is TRBV7-2 and J is TRBJ2-1; the D gene is possibly TRBD2 (5 bases). Germline V CDR1 and CDR2: SGHTA, FQGNSA. CDR3 length equals 14 residues. Trimming left V 2 bases short and J 5 bases short, with 10 bases between. CDR3 DNA: TGTGCCAGCAGCTTAACCCGGGGAAACAATGAGCAGTTCTTC. Protein: CASSLTRGNNEQFF. Based on the CDR3 plus reference TRBV7-2 and TRBJ2-1, the full variable domain is GAGVSQSPSNKVTEKGKDVELRCDPISGHTALYWYRQSLGQGLEFLIYFQGNSAPDKSGLPSDRFSAERTGGSVSTLTIQRTQQEDSAVYLCASSLTRGNNEQFFGPGTRLTVL.

The rearrangement links TRBV11-2 to TRBJ1-4; D not certain. V was clipped by 0 bases and J by 10 bases, with 9 bases between them. Germline V gene lookup returns CDR1 SGHAT and CDR2 FQNNGV. There are 13 residues in the CDR3. The CDR3, as DNA: TGTGCCAGCAGCTTAGATGAAAGTTCAAAACTGTTTTTT. Its translation is CASSLDESSKLFF. Looking up the rest from reference TRBV11-2 and TRBJ1-4 gives the full variable domain: EAGVAQSPRYKIIEKRQSVAFWCNPISGHATLYWYQQILGQGPKLLIQFQNNGVVDDSQLPKDRFSAERLKGVDSTLKIQPAKLEDSAVYLCASSLDESSKLFFGSGTQLSVL.

This chain links TRBV9 with TRBJ1-5; the match to TRBD1 covers 10 bases. The CDR3 is 15 amino acids. CDR1 is SGDLS and CDR2 is YYNGEE in the germline V gene. V lost 3 bases, J lost 4 bases, and 4 bases stayed unmatched. DNA of the CDR3: TGTGCCAGCAGCGCCGGGACAGGGGAAAATCAGCCCCAGCATTTT. The encoded protein is CASSAGTGENQPQHF.

The chain recombines TRBV9 with TRBJ2-5; maybe TRBD2 (6 bases). V gave up 4 bases and J gave up 2 bases, with 15 bases separating them. Germline-derived CDR1 and CDR2 are SGDLS and YYNGEE. The CDR3 has 15 amino acids. The CDR3 spells CASSRRFSGQETQYF. Here the CDR3 DNA reads TGTGCCAGCAGCCGACGATTCAGCGGGCAAGAGACCCAGTACTTC.

This clone was counted between two and nine times. Other DNA variants within this sample encode the same CDR3. The chain recombines TRBV2 with TRBJ1-2; D possibly corresponds to TRBD1 (5 bases). The V end lost 1 base, the J end lost 2 bases, and 8 bases lay between the germline ends. The germline V gene encodes CDR1 SNHLY and CDR2 FYNNEI. CDR3 length equals 14 residues. The CDR3 loop is CASSEDRRNYGYTF. The CDR3 nucleotides read TGTGCCAGCAGTGAAGACAGGCGGAACTATGGCTACACCTTC. Based on the CDR3 plus reference TRBV2 and TRBJ1-2, the full variable domain is EPEVTQTPSHQVTQMGQEVILRCVPISNHLYFYWYRQILGQKVEFLVSFYNNEISEKSEIFDDQFSVERPDGSNFTLKIRSTKLEDSAMYFCASSEDRRNYGYTFGSGTRLTVV.

The DNA of the CDR3 is TGTGCCAGCAGTTACTCGACGGGGGCTGGGGCCAACGTCCTGACTTTC. Translating it yields CASSYSTGAGANVLTF. V and J are TRBV6-5 and TRBJ2-6, with D perhaps TRBD2 (6 bases). Germline assignment: CDR1 MNHEY and CDR2 SVGAGI. V lost 0 bases, J lost 2 bases, and 8 bases lay in between. The CDR3 extends over 16 amino acids.

The genes are TRBV6-5 and TRBJ1-2; D unclear. The V gene's germline CDR1 is MNHEY and CDR2 SVGAGI. The CDR3 length is 14 residues. The V and J ends lost 2 bases and 2 bases respectively, with 9 bases between them. CDR3 DNA: TGTGCCAGCAGTTACGGCTCTGGGAACTATGGCTACACCTTC. Translated: CASSYGSGNYGYTF.

This clone was picked up one time. V usage is TRBV28 and J usage is TRBJ1-3; possibly TRBD1 for D (6 bases). Germline CDR1 and CDR2: MDHEN and SYDVKM. The CDR3 runs to 17 residues. The V end was cut by 1 base, the J end by 4 bases, with 17 bases between. CDR3 bases: TGTGCCAGCAGTTTATTCGGTCAGGGGAAGGGGGGAAACACCATATATTTT. It encodes CASSLFGQGKGGNTIYF.

The chain recombines TRBV28 with TRBJ2-3; D gene uncertain. Germline CDR1 is MDHEN and CDR2 is SYDVKM. The CDR3 covers 12 residues. Deletions cut 7 bases from V and 10 bases from J, with 15 bases between. CDR3 sequence: CASTSLGWAQYF. The CDR3 DNA follows: TGTGCCAGCACCTCCCTCGGGTGGGCGCAGTATTTT.

The J gene is TRBJ1-4, the V gene TRBV5-1; TRBD1 agrees at 7 bases. Germline CDR1 reads SGHRS; CDR2 reads YFSETQ. Unmatched junction bases numbered 9, after V lost 4 bases and J lost 0 bases. The length of the CDR3 is 17 residues. CDR3 region: CASSPGQALATNEKLFF. The CDR3 coding sequence is TGCGCCAGCAGCCCCGGACAGGCACTTGCAACTAATGAAAAACTGTTTTTT.

The gene calls are TRBV15 and TRBJ2-6; D is uncertain. Trimming shortened V by 3 bases and J by 0 bases, and 9 bases separated the two germline ends. Germline V gene sequence: CDR1 LNHNV, CDR2 YYDKDF (reference sequence). This CDR3 comprises 16 residues. CDR3 sequence reads: CATSRGGSSGANVLTF. CDR3 in DNA: TGTGCCACCAGCAGGGGCGGTAGCTCTGGGGCCAACGTCCTGACTTTC.

The gene calls are TRBV18 and TRBJ2-3; D possibly corresponds to TRBD1 (5 bases). V gave up 0 bases and J gave up 4 bases, with 8 bases separating them. The CDR3 contains 14 residues. Germline values: CDR1 KGHSH, CDR2 LQKENI. Written as DNA, the CDR3 is TGTGCCAGCTCACCACCAGGGGCGCCAGATACGCAGTATTTT. It yields the protein CASSPPGAPDTQYF.

The genes are TRBV28 and TRBJ2-7, with 11 bases aligning to TRBD1. The CDR3 has 15 amino acids. Germline V CDR1 and CDR2: MDHEN, SYDVKM. After removal of 4 bases from V and 6 bases from J, the junction contained 8 bases not matched to a gene. The CDR3 loop reads CASSSNPGQGVEQYF. CDR3 sequence (DNA): TGTGCCAGCAGTTCCAACCCGGGACAGGGGGTCGAGCAGTACTTC.

This chain joins TRBV25-1 and TRBJ2-7; 8 bases line up with TRBD2. This CDR3 is 16 amino acids long. Germline-derived CDR1 and CDR2 are MGHDK and SYGVNS. V was pared by 3 bases and J by 4 bases, with 11 bases of the junction left unmatched. The chain's CDR3 is CASSEGRASGLYEQYF. The CDR3 nucleotides are TGTGCCAGCAGTGAGGGAAGGGCTAGCGGGCTATACGAGCAGTACTTC.

The rearrangement uses TRBV28 and TRBJ1-4; D perhaps matches TRBD1 (6 bases). V lost 5 bases and J lost 2, with 12 bases in between. This CDR3 is built from 15 residues. The germline CDR1 and CDR2 sequences are MDHEN and SYDVKM. The chain's CDR3 is CASSGGGITNEKLFF. The CDR3 nucleotides are TGTGCCAGCAGTGGGGGGGGCATTACTAATGAAAAACTGTTTTTT. Variable domain in full (rest from reference TRBV28 and TRBJ1-4): DVKVTQSSRYLVKRTGEKVFLECVQDMDHENMFWYRQDPGLGLRLIYFSYDVKMKEKGDIPEGYSVSREKKERFSLILESASTNQTSMYLCASSGGGITNEKLFFGSGTQLSVL.

The chain links TRBV5-4 to TRBJ2-2; D remains ambiguous. There are 15 residues in the CDR3. Trimming took off 5 bases at V and 0 bases at J, with 11 bases between the two ends. The germline V gene has CDR1 SGHNT and CDR2 YYREEE (reference sequence). Here the CDR3 reads CASRGGGANTGELFF. In nucleotides, the CDR3 is TGTGCCAGCAGGGGCGGCGGAGCGAACACCGGGGAGCTGTTTTTT.

The chain combines TRBV5-4 with TRBJ2-7; the match to TRBD2 covers 11 bases. The length of the CDR3 is 17 residues. Germline CDR1 and CDR2: SGHNT and YYREEE (reference sequence). The J segment lost 5 bases and the V segment lost 4 bases, leaving 14 bases of the junction unmatched. The CDR3 DNA reads TGTGCCAGCAGCCCATACAGATGGACTAGCGGGTTCGACGAGCAGTACTTC. This codes for CASSPYRWTSGFDEQYF.